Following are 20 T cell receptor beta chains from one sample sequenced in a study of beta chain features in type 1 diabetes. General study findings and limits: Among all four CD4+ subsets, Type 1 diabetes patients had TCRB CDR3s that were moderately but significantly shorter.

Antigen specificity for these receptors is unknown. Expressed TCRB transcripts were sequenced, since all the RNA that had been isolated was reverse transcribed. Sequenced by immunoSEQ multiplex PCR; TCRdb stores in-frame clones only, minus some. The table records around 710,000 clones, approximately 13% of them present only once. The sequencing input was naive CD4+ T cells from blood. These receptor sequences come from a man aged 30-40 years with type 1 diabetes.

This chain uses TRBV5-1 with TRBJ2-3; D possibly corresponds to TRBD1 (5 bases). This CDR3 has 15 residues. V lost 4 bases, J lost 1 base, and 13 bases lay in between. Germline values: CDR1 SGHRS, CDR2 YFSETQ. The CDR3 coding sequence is TGCGCCAGCAGCCCCCAGGGATACGGCACAGATACGCAGTATTTT. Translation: CASSPQGYGTDTQYF.

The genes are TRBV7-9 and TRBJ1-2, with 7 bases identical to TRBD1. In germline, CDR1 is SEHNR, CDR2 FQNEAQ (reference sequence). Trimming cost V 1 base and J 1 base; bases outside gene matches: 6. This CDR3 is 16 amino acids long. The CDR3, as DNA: TGTGCCAGCAGCTTAGAATCGACAGGGTATAACTATGGCTACACCTTC. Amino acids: CASSLESTGYNYGYTF.

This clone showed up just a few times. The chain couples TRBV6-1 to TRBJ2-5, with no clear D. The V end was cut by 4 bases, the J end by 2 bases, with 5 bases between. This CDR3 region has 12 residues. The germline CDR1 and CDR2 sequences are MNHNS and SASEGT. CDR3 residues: CASSVAQETQYF. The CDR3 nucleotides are TGTGCCAGCAGTGTTGCGCAAGAGACCCAGTACTTC.

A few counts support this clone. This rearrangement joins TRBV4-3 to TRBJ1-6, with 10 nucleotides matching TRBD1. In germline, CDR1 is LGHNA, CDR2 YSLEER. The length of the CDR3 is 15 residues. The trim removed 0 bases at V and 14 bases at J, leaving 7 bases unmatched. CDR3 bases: TGCGCCAGCAGCCAAGATGGGGACAGGGGAAGGGCCCTCCACTTT. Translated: CASSQDGDRGRALHF.

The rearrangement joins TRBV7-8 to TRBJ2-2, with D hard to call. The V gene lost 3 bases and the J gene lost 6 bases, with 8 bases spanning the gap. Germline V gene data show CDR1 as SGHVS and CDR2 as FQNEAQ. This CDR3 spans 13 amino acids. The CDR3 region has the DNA TGTGCCAGCAGCTTTATCCGACCCGGGGAGCTGTTTTTT. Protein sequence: CASSFIRPGELFF. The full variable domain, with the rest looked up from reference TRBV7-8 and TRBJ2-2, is GAGVSQSPRYKVAKRGQDVALRCDPISGHVSLFWYQQALGQGPEFLTYFQNEAQLDKSGLPSDRFFAERPEGSVSTLKIQRTQQEDSAVYLCASSFIRPGELFFGEGSRLTVL.

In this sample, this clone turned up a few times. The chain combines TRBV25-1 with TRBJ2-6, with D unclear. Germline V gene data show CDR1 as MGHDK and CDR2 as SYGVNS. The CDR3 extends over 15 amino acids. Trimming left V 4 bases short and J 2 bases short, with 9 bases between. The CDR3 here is CASSAGDAGANVLTF. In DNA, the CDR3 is TGTGCCAGCAGTGCGGGTGACGCTGGGGCCAACGTCCTGACTTTC.

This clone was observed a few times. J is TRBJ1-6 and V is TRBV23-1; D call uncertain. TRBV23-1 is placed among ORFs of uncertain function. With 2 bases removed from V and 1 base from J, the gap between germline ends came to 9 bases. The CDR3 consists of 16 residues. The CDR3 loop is CASSQVPESYNSPLHF. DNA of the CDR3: TGCGCCAGCAGTCAAGTGCCGGAATCCTATAATTCACCCCTCCACTTT.

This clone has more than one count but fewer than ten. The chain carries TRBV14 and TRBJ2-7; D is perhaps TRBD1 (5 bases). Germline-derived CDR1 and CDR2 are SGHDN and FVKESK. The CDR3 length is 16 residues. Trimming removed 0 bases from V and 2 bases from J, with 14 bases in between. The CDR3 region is CASSQDEYNRPYEQYF. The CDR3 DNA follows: TGTGCCAGCAGCCAAGATGAATACAACAGGCCCTACGAGCAGTACTTC.

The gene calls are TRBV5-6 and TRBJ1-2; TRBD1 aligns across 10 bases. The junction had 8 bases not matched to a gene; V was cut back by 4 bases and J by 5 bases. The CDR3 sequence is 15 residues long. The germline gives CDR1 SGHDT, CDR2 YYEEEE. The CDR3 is CASSPTGGKRYGYTF. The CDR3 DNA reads TGTGCCAGCAGCCCGACAGGGGGCAAGAGGTATGGCTACACCTTC.

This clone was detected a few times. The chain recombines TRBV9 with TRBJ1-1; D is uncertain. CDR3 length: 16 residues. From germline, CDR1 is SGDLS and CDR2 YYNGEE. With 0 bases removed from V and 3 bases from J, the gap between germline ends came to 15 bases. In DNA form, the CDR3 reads TGTGCCAGCAGCGTAGCCCCAACCCGGGGTGACACTGAAGCTTTCTTT. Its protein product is CASSVAPTRGDTEAFF.

The CDR3 coding sequence is TGTGCCAGCAGCCAGGTAGTGTATAGCAATCAGCCCCAGCATTTT. Its translation is CASSQVVYSNQPQHF. The rearrangement uses TRBV14 and TRBJ1-5; D gene uncertain. The CDR3 loop spans 15 amino acids. Trimming pared 3 bases from V and 0 bases from J, leaving 9 bases between. Looked up from germline, CDR1 is SGHDN and CDR2 is FVKESK. Combining the CDR3 with reference TRBV14 and TRBJ1-5 gives the whole variable domain EAGVTQFPSHSVIEKGQTVTLRCDPISGHDNLYWYRRVMGKEIKFLLHFVKESKQDESGMPNNRFLAERTGGTYSTLKVQPAELEDSGVYFCASSQVVYSNQPQHFGDGTRLSIL.

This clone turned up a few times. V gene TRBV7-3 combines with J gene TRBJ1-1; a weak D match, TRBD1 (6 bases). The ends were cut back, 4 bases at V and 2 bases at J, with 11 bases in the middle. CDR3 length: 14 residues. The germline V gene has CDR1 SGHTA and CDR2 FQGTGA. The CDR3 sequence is CASSSGTSNTEAFF. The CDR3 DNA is TGTGCCAGCAGCTCCGGGACATCCAACACTGAAGCTTTCTTT.

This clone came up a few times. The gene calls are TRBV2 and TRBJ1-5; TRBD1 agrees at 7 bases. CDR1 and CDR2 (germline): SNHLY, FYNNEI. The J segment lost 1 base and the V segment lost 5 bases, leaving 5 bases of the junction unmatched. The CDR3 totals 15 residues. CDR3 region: CASSLQGQSNQPQHF. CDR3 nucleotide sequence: TGTGCCAGCAGTCTTCAGGGACAGAGCAATCAGCCCCAGCATTTT.

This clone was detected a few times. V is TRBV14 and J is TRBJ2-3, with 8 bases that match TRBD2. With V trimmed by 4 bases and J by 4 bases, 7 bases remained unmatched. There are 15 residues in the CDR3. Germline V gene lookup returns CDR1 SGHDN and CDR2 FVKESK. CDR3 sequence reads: CASSLLSGGADTQYF. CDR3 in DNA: TGTGCCAGCAGCCTTCTCAGCGGGGGCGCAGATACGCAGTATTTT.

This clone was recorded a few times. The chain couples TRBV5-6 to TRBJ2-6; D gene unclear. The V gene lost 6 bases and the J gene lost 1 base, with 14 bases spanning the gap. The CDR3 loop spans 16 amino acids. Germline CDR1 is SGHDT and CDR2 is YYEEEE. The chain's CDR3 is CASNPLGNSGANVLTF. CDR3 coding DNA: TGTGCCAGCAACCCCTTAGGGAATTCTGGGGCCAACGTCCTGACTTTC.

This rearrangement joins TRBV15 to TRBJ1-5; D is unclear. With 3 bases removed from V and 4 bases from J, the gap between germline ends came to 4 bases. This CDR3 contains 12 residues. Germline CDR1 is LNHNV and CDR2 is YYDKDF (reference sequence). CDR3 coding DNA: TGTGCCACCAGCAGGGCTAATCAGCCCCAGCATTTT. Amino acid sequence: CATSRANQPQHF.

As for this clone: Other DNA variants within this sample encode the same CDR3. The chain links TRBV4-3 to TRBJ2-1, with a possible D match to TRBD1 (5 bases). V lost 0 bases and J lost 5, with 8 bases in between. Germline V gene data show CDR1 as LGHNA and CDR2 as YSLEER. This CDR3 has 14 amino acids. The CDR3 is CASSQDPRDNEQFF. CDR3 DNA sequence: TGCGCCAGCAGCCAAGATCCCAGGGACAATGAGCAGTTCTTC.

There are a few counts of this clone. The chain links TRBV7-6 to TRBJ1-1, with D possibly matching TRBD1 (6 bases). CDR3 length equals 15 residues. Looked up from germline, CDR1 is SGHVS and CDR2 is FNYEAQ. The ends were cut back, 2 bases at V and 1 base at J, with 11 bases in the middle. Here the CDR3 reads CASSLIQGPNTEAFF. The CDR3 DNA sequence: TGTGCCAGCAGCTTAATACAGGGCCCGAACACTGAAGCTTTCTTT.

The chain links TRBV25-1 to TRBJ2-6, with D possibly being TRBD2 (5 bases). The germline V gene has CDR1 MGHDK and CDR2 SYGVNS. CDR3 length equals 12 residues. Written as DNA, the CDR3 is TGTGCTAGCGCCCCTGGGGCCAACGTCCTGACTTTC. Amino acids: CASAPGANVLTF.

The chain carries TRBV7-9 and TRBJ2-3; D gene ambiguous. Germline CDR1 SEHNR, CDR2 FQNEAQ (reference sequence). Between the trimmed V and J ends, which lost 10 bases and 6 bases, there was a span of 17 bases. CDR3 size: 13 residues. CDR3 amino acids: CANSPGHWDTQYF. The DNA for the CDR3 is TGTGCCAACTCACCCGGGCACTGGGATACGCAGTATTTT.